A single sample is the source of the 23 T cell receptor beta chains below, sequenced in a study of shared clonotypes between healthy human individuals. Generated by immunoSEQ multiplex PCR, the TCRdb table keeps only in-frame clones and is missing some. The data show under 1,100,000 clones, with roughly 80% seen just once and 1.4% to 1.5% held by the top ten. The source material was memory CD4+ T cells sorted from blood. Subset denoted: CD45RA-negative fraction. These receptors were collected from a man between 18 and 29 years old in good health.

The CDR3 nucleotides are TGTGCCAGCATTCCAGGGGCAGGGGGCAGGACAGATACGCAGTATTTT. Translating it yields CASIPGAGGRTDTQYF. This chain connects TRBV28 to TRBJ2-3; 8 nucleotides match TRBD1. The CDR3 covers 16 residues. After removal of 7 bases from V and 3 bases from J, the junction contained 12 bases not matched to a gene. Germline CDR1 is MDHEN and CDR2 is SYDVKM.

This chain joins TRBV5-4 and TRBJ2-1, with TRBD1 identical over 10 bases. Germline lookup yields CDR1 SGHNT and CDR2 YYREEE (reference sequence). This CDR3 contains 14 residues. The junction had 6 bases not matched to a gene; V was cut back by 6 bases and J by 6 bases. The CDR3 sequence is CASTRDRGSNEQFF. CDR3 coding DNA: TGTGCCAGCACTCGGGACAGGGGATCCAATGAGCAGTTCTTC.

V usage is TRBV9 and J usage is TRBJ1-5, with D perhaps TRBD1 (5 bases). V was shortened by 0 bases and J by 4 bases, with 11 bases between the two germline ends. The CDR3 is 15 amino acids. Germline values: CDR1 SGDLS, CDR2 YYNGEE. CDR3 protein: CASSVAGGGNQPQHF. CDR3 coding DNA: TGTGCCAGCAGCGTAGCTGGGGGGGGAAATCAGCCCCAGCATTTT.

The J gene is TRBJ1-5, the V gene TRBV28; 8 positions agree with TRBD1. The J segment lost 2 bases and the V segment lost 6 bases, leaving 9 bases of the junction unmatched. This CDR3 comprises 16 residues. Germline values: CDR1 MDHEN, CDR2 SYDVKM. The CDR3 protein is CASSKHQGAGNQPQHF. The CDR3 nucleotides read TGTGCCAGCAGCAAACACCAGGGGGCGGGCAATCAGCCCCAGCATTTT.

V and J are TRBV28 and TRBJ1-1; tentatively, D is TRBD1 (5 bases). The CDR3 covers 14 residues. Per the germline V gene, CDR1 is MDHEN and CDR2 is SYDVKM. V lost 5 bases and J lost 3, with 13 bases in between. CDR3 in amino acids: CASSPPGAYTEAFF. CDR3 coding DNA: TGTGCCAGCAGTCCACCCGGGGCCTACACTGAAGCTTTCTTT. The full variable domain, rest sourced from reference TRBV28 and TRBJ1-1, is DVKVTQSSRYLVKRTGEKVFLECVQDMDHENMFWYRQDPGLGLRLIYFSYDVKMKEKGDIPEGYSVSREKKERFSLILESASTNQTSMYLCASSPPGAYTEAFFGQGTRLTVV.

This rearrangement joins TRBV30 to TRBJ2-5; perhaps TRBD2 as D (5 bases). The germline CDR1 and CDR2 sequences are GTSNPN and SVGIG (reference sequence). Trimming removed 2 bases at V and 5 bases at J, with 12 bases between. The CDR3 contains 13 residues. The CDR3 DNA reads TGTGCCTGGAGTAACGGCGGGTGGGAGACCCAGTACTTC. Protein sequence: CAWSNGGWETQYF.

The chain is built from TRBV5-8 and TRBJ2-1; 11 positions agree with TRBD2. With 4 bases clipped from V and 4 bases from J, the junction kept 4 bases outside the gene matches. CDR1 is SGHTS, CDR2 YDEGEE, per germline. The CDR3 sequence is 15 residues long. The CDR3 spells CASSATSGAYNEQFF. DNA for the CDR3: TGTGCCAGCAGCGCGACTAGCGGGGCATACAATGAGCAGTTCTTC.

The chain joins TRBV4-1 to TRBJ1-1; possible D gene TRBD1, 5 bases. This CDR3 region has 11 residues. V was pared by 5 bases and J by 10 bases, with 11 bases between. In germline, CDR1 is MGHRA, CDR2 YSYEKL. This CDR3 is CASSGARGAFF. As DNA, the CDR3 is TGCGCCAGCAGCGGGGCCCGGGGAGCTTTCTTT.

This chain uses TRBV10-3 with TRBJ1-2; no reliable D call. The CDR3 has 14 amino acids. V lost 0 bases and J 4 bases, leaving 9 bases between the germline ends. Germline assignment: CDR1 ENHRY and CDR2 SYGVKD. CDR3 sequence: CAISESDVVYGYTF. The DNA for the CDR3 is TGTGCCATCAGTGAGTCGGACGTCGTCTATGGCTACACCTTC.

This chain uses TRBV5-1 with TRBJ2-5; D is perhaps TRBD2 (5 bases). V lost 7 bases and J lost 3, with 16 bases in between. The CDR3 totals 14 residues. Germline V CDR1 and CDR2: SGHRS, YFSETQ. The CDR3 DNA reads TGCGCCAGCTCCCGGGGAGACGAAAAAGAGACCCAGTACTTC. Encoded protein: CASSRGDEKETQYF.

Written as DNA, the CDR3 is TGTGCCAGCAGCCAGCAGGGGCTAACTTATGCAGATACGCAGTATTTT. Translation: CASSQQGLTYADTQYF. V and J are TRBV6-6 and TRBJ2-3, with a possible D match to TRBD1 (6 bases). Germline V gene lookup returns CDR1 MNHNY and CDR2 SVGAGI (reference sequence). The CDR3 spans 16 residues. Trimming removed 6 bases from V and 4 bases from J, with 20 bases in between.

Only one count was recorded for this clone. The chain employs TRBV19 and TRBJ2-7; D perhaps matches TRBD2 (6 bases). Germline assignment: CDR1 LNHDA and CDR2 SQIVND (reference sequence). This CDR3 comprises 14 residues. Trimming cost V 3 bases and J 7 bases, with 16 bases left between them. CDR3 in DNA: TGTGCCAGTAGTATCCAACCCCGGGGGAGAGAGCAGTACTTC. Protein sequence: CASSIQPRGREQYF.

The rearrangement uses TRBV2 and TRBJ2-1, with 8 bases fitting TRBD2. V was clipped by 1 base and J by 7 bases; unmatched bases: 6. This CDR3 spans 15 amino acids. Germline V gives CDR1 SNHLY, CDR2 FYNNEI. For the CDR3, the DNA is TGTGCCAGCAGTGAAGGGTCGGGAGGGTCGAATGAGCAGTTCTTC. This gives the protein CASSEGSGGSNEQFF.

The chain employs TRBV2 and TRBJ2-2; no firm D call. The CDR3 spans 19 residues. CDR1 and CDR2 (germline): SNHLY, FYNNEI. V lost 0 bases to trimming and J lost 1 base, with 18 bases between them. The DNA of the CDR3 is TGTGCCAGCAGTGAAGCGCTTATTGTCGAGCTAGAGAACACCGGGGAGCTGTTTTTT. Its protein product is CASSEALIVELENTGELFF.

This clone showed up just a few times. Additional DNA sequences in this sample encode the identical CDR3. This sequence joins TRBV5-1 and TRBJ2-3, with D possibly TRBD2 on 6 matching bases. Germline CDR1 reads SGHRS; CDR2 reads YFSETQ. V was shortened by 4 bases and J by 0 bases, with 9 bases between the two germline ends. The CDR3 runs 14 residues. DNA of the CDR3: TGCGCCAGCAGCCCCGGGACTAGCACAGATACGCAGTATTTT. Amino acid sequence: CASSPGTSTDTQYF.

The V gene is TRBV18, the J gene TRBJ1-5, with 9 bases aligning to TRBD1. The V and J ends lost 2 bases and 7 bases, in that order; junction bases with no gene match: 3. In germline, CDR1 is KGHSH, CDR2 LQKENI. The CDR3 length is 14 residues. The CDR3, as DNA: TGTGCCAGCTCACCAACGGGACAGGGCCAGCCCCAGCATTTT. Protein product: CASSPTGQGQPQHF.

This clone was detected a few times. The chain uses TRBV7-9 and TRBJ1-2; D not certain. V lost 5 bases and J lost 3, with 13 bases in between. Germline CDR1 SEHNR, CDR2 FQNEAQ (reference sequence). The CDR3 extends over 14 amino acids. The CDR3 nucleotides are TGTGCCAGCAGCCGAAGGGCCGAGGACTATGGCTACACCTTC. Translating it yields CASSRRAEDYGYTF. Combining the CDR3 with reference TRBV7-9 and TRBJ1-2 gives the whole variable domain DTGVSQNPRHKITKRGQNVTFRCDPISEHNRLYWYRQTLGQGPEFLTYFQNEAQLEKSRLLSDRFSAERPKGSFSTLEIQRTEQGDSAMYLCASSRRAEDYGYTFGSGTRLTVV.

About this clone itself: Other DNA sequences from this sample encode an identical CDR3 as well. The chain carries TRBV2 and TRBJ2-4; no firm D call. V dropped 5 bases and J dropped 0 bases, with 8 bases sitting between them. This CDR3 is built from 14 residues. Germline V CDR1 and CDR2: SNHLY, FYNNEI. The CDR3 region has the DNA TGTGCCAGCAGTAATGGGGTAGCCAAAAACATTCAGTACTTC. The encoded protein is CASSNGVAKNIQYF.

The V call is TRBV14, the J call TRBJ2-5, with D unresolved. Germline-derived CDR1 and CDR2 are SGHDN and FVKESK. Deletions cut 6 bases from V and 4 bases from J, with 12 bases between. CDR3 length: 13 amino acids. CDR3 protein: CASRGPSGETQYF. The CDR3 DNA follows: TGTGCCAGCAGAGGCCCCTCGGGAGAGACCCAGTACTTC.

The V gene is TRBV2, the J gene TRBJ1-6, with D tentatively TRBD1 (5 bases). CDR3 length: 17 residues. Germline CDR1 is SNHLY and CDR2 is FYNNEI. Trimming took 4 bases from V and 0 from J, leaving 13 bases between them. The CDR3 sequence is CASSVGDPSSYNSPLHF. In DNA form, the CDR3 reads TGTGCCAGCAGTGTGGGGGATCCAAGCTCCTATAATTCACCCCTCCACTTT. The full variable domain, rest sourced from reference TRBV2 and TRBJ1-6, is EPEVTQTPSHQVTQMGQEVILRCVPISNHLYFYWYRQILGQKVEFLVSFYNNEISEKSEIFDDQFSVERPDGSNFTLKIRSTKLEDSAMYFCASSVGDPSSYNSPLHFGNGTRLTVT.

For the CDR3, the DNA is TGTGCCAGCAGCACTCCCATTCCGGCAGCTTATGGCTACACCTTC. This gives the protein CASSTPIPAAYGYTF. The chain carries TRBV7-9 and TRBJ1-2, with D uncertain. The CDR3 has 15 amino acids. Germline V CDR1 and CDR2: SEHNR, FQNEAQ (reference sequence). V gave up 5 bases and J gave up 5 bases, with 18 bases separating them.

The rearrangement joins TRBV18 to TRBJ2-7; 8 bases match TRBD1. Per the germline V gene, CDR1 is KGHSH and CDR2 is LQKENI. V lost 0 bases, J lost 2 bases, and 12 bases stayed unmatched. The CDR3 runs to 18 residues. The CDR3 loop is CASSPPAGTGVKTYEQYF. In DNA form, the CDR3 reads TGTGCCAGCTCACCACCGGCCGGGACAGGAGTTAAGACCTACGAGCAGTACTTC. The variable domain in full, with the rest retrieved from reference TRBV18 and TRBJ2-7, is NAGVMQNPRHLVRRRGQEARLRCSPMKGHSHVYWYRQLPEEGLKFMVYLQKENIIDESGMPKERFSAEFPKEGPSILRIQQVVRGDSAAYFCASSPPAGTGVKTYEQYFGPGTRLTVT.

The chain combines TRBV30 with TRBJ1-3; weak D call: TRBD1 (5 bases). The V gene lost 5 bases and the J gene lost 3 bases, with 11 bases spanning the gap. This CDR3 spans 13 amino acids. Germline V gene data show CDR1 as GTSNPN and CDR2 as SVGIG (reference sequence). CDR3 residues: CAWGAQVGNTIYF. CDR3 DNA: TGTGCCTGGGGAGCACAGGTTGGAAACACCATATATTTT.